This entry concerns a single T cell receptor (beta chain). CDR3 length equals 13 residues. The germline V gene has CDR1 MGHRA and CDR2 YSYEKL. V trimming: 7 bases; J trimming: 9 bases; junction bases outside the gene matches: 10. These data originate in a study of T cells in Graves' hyperthyroidism and ophthalmopathy. Stable Graves' hyperthyroidism denoted no ophthalmopathy progression over 18 months. Hyperthyroidism had been newly diagnosed in patients aged 18 to 65, and its duration was under 2 months. Researchers took RNA transcripts and amplified the TCR beta CDR3 regions from them. The TCR CDR3 first-round RT-PCR relied on the HTBI primer set. TCRdb redid the calling of the multiplex PCR reads with MiXCR, one entry per CDR3 protein. Seen here are about 710,000 distinct CDR3 sequences, 16% observed once, and the top ten hold under 8.5%.

The chain employs TRBV4-1 and TRBJ2-5; 8 nucleotides agree with TRBD2. The sample taken for sequencing was blood. This TCR came from a man aged 18 to 29 with Graves' hyperthyroidism. CDR3: CASTPGGGQAQYF. The CDR3 DNA is TGCGCCAGCACCCCGGGGGGGGGTCAGGCCCAGTACTTC.